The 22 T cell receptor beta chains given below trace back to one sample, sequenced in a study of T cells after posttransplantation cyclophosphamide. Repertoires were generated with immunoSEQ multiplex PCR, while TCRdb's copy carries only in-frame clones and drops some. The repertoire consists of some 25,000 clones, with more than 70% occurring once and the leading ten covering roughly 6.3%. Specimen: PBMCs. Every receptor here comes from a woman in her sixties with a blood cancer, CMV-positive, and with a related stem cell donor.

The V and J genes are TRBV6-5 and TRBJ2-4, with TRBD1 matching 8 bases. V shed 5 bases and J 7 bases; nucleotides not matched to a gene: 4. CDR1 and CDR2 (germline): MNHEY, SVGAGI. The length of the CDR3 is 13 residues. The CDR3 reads CASSPTGENIQYF. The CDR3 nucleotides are TGTGCCAGCAGTCCGACAGGGGAGAACATTCAGTACTTC.

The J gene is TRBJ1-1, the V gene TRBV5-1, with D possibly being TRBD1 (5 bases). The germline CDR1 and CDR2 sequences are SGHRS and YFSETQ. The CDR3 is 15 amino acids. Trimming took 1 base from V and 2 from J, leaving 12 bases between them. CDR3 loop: CASSLSAGINTEAFF. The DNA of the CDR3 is TGCGCCAGCAGCTTGTCAGCAGGGATTAACACTGAAGCTTTCTTT.

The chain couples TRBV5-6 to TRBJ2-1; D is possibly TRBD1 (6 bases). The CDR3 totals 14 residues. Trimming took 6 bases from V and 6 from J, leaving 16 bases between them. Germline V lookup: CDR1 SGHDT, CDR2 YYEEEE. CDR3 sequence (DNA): TGTGCCAGCATTTGGGGGCTAGCCCTCAATGAGCAGTTCTTC. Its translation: CASIWGLALNEQFF. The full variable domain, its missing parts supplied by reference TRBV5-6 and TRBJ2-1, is DAGVTQSPTHLIKTRGQQVTLRCSPKSGHDTVSWYQQALGQGPQFIFQYYEEEERQRGNFPDRFSGHQFPNYSSELNVNALLLGDSALYLCASIWGLALNEQFFGPGTRLTVL.

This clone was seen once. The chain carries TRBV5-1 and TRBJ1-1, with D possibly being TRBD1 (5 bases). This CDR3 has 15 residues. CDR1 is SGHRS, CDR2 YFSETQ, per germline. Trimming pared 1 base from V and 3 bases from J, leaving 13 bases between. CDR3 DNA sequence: TGCGCCAGCAGCTTGACGGGCCAGGGCTACACTGAAGCTTTCTTT. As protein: CASSLTGQGYTEAFF. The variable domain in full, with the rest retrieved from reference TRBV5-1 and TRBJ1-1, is KAGVTQTPRYLIKTRGQQVTLSCSPISGHRSVSWYQQTPGQGLQFLFEYFSETQRNKGNFPGRFSGRQFSNSRSEMNVSTLELGDSALYLCASSLTGQGYTEAFFGQGTRLTVV.

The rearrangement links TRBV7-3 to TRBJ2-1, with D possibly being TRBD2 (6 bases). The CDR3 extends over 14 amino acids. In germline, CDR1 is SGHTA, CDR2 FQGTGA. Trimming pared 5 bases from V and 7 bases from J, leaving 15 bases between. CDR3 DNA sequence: TGTGCCAGCAGCCCCCTAGGAGGACTAAATGAGCAGTTCTTC. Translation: CASSPLGGLNEQFF.

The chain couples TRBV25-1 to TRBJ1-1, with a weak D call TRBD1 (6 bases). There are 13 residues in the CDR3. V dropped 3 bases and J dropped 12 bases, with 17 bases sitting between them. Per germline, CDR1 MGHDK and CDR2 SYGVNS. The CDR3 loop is CASSEGATTVTFF. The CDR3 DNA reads TGTGCCAGCAGTGAGGGGGCAACCACGGTAACTTTCTTT.

Here the CDR3 DNA reads TGTGCCAGCAGCTTGTACAGGACTAAGCGCACAGATACGCAGTATTTT. This sequence encodes CASSLYRTKRTDTQYF. This rearrangement joins TRBV5-4 to TRBJ2-3; perhaps TRBD2 as D (6 bases). In germline, CDR1 is SGHNT, CDR2 YYREEE (reference sequence). V gave up 1 base and J gave up 1 base, with 13 bases separating them. The CDR3 runs 16 residues.

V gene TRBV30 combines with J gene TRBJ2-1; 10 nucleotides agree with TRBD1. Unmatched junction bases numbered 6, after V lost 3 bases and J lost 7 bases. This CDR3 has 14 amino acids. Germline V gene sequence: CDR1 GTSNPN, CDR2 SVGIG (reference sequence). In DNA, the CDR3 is TGTGCCTGGAGGGGGACAGGGGCTCCTAATGAGCAGTTCTTC. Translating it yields CAWRGTGAPNEQFF.

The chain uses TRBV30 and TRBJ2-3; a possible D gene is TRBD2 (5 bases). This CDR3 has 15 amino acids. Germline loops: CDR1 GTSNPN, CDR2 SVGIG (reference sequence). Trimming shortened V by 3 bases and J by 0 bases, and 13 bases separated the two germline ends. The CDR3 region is CAWSVGRTSTDTQYF. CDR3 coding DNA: TGTGCCTGGAGCGTGGGTAGGACTAGCACAGATACGCAGTATTTT. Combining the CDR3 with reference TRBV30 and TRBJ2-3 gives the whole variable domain SQTIHQWPATLVQPVGSPLSLECTVEGTSNPNLYWYRQAAGRGLQLLFYSVGIGQISSEVPQNLSASRPQDRQFILSSKKLLLSDSGFYLCAWSVGRTSTDTQYFGPGTRLTVL.

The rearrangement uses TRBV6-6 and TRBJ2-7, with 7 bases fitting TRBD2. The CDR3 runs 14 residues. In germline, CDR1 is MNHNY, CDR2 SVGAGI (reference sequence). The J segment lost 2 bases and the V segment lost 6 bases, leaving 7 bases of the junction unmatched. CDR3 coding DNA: TGTGCCAGCAGGGCCCGGGGAGGGACCTACGAGCAGTACTTC. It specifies CASRARGGTYEQYF.

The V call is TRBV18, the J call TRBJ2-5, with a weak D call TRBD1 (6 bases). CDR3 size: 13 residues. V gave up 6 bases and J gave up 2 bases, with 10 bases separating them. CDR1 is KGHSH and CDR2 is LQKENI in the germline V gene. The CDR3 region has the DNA TGTGCCAGCTCCTGGACAGCGCAAGAGACCCAGTACTTC. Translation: CASSWTAQETQYF. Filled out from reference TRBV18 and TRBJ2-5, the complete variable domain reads NAGVMQNPRHLVRRRGQEARLRCSPMKGHSHVYWYRQLPEEGLKFMVYLQKENIIDESGMPKERFSAEFPKEGPSILRIQQVVRGDSAAYFCASSWTAQETQYFGPGTRLLVL.

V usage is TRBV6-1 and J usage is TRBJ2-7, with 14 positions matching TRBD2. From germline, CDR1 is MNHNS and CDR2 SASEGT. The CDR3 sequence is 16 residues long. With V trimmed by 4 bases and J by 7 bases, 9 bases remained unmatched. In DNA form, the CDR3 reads TGTGCCAGCAGTGTCACCGGGACTAGCGGGAGTCGAGAGCAGTACTTC. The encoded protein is CASSVTGTSGSREQYF.

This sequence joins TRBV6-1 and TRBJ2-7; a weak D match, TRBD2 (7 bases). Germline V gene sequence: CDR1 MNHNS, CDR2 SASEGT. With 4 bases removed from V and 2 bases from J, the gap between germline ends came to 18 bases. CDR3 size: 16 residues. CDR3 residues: CASSAQGSGKTYEQYF. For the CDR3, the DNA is TGTGCCAGCAGTGCCCAGGGGAGCGGGAAAACCTACGAGCAGTACTTC.

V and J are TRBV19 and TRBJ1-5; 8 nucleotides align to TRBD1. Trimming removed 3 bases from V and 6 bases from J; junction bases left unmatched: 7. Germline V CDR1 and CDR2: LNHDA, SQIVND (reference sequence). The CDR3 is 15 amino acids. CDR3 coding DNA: TGTGCCAGTAGTATGAAGGACAGGGCCAGTCAGCCCCAGCATTTT. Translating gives CASSMKDRASQPQHF.

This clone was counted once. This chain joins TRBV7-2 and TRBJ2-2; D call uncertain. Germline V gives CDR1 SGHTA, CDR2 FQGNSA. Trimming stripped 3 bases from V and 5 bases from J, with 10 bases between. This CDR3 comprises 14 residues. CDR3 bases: TGTGCCAGCAGCTTGACTGCGTTAACCGGGGAGCTGTTTTTT. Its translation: CASSLTALTGELFF. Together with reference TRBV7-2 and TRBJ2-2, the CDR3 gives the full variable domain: GAGVSQSPSNKVTEKGKDVELRCDPISGHTALYWYRQSLGQGLEFLIYFQGNSAPDKSGLPSDRFSAERTGGSVSTLTIQRTQQEDSAVYLCASSLTALTGELFFGEGSRLTVL.

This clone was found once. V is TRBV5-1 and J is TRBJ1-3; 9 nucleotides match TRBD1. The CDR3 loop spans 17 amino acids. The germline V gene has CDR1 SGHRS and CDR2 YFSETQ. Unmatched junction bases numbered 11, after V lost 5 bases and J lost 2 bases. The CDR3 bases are TGCGCCAGCAGTCGCCGGGGACAGGGAAACCCTGGAAACACCATATATTTT. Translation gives CASSRRGQGNPGNTIYF.

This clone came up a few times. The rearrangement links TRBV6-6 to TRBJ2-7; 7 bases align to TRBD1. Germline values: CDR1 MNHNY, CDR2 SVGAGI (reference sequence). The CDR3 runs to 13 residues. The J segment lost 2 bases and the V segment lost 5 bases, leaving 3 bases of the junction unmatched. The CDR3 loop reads CASSRTGAYEQYF. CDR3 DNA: TGTGCCAGCAGTCGCACAGGGGCCTACGAGCAGTACTTC.

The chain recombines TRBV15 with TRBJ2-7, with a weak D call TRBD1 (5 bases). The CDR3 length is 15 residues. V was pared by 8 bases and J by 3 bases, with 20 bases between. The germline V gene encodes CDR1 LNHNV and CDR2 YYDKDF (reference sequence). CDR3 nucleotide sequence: TGTGCCACCCAGAAACAGGACCGCAAGGACTACGAGCAGTACTTC. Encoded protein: CATQKQDRKDYEQYF. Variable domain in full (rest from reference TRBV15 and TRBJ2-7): DAMVIQNPRYQVTQFGKPVTLSCSQTLNHNVMYWYQQKSSQAPKLLFHYYDKDFNNEADTPDNFQSRRPNTSFCFLDIRSPGLGDTAMYLCATQKQDRKDYEQYFGPGTRLTVT.

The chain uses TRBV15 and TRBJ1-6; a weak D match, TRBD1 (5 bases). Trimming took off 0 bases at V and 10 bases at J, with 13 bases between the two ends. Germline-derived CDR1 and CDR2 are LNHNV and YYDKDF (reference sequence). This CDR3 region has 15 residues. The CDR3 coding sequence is TGTGCCACCAGCAGAGATCGGGACGGAGGGTCACCCCTCCACTTT. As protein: CATSRDRDGGSPLHF.

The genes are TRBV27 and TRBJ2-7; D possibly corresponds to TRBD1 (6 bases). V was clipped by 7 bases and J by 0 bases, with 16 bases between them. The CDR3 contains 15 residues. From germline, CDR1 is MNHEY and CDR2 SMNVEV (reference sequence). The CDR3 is CASTPGQPGSYEQYF. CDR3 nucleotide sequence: TGTGCCAGCACTCCCGGACAGCCCGGCTCCTACGAGCAGTACTTC.

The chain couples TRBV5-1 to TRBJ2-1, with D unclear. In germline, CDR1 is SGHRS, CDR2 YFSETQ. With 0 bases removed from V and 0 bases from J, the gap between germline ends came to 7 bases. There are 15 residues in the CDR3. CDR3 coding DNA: TGCGCCAGCAGCTTGGTTGCGGCCTCCTACAATGAGCAGTTCTTC. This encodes CASSLVAASYNEQFF.

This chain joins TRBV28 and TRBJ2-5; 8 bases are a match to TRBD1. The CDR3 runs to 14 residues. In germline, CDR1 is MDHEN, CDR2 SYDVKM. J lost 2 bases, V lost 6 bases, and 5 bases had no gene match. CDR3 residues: CASRSRTGQETQYF. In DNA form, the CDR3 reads TGTGCCAGCAGATCCCGGACAGGGCAAGAGACCCAGTACTTC.